This paragraph covers one T cell receptor (beta chain) sequence. Its target is unknown. Since a much larger clone is just one base distant, this may be a read error. This record comes from a study of glioma-infiltrating T cells. V was shortened by 0 bases and J by 5 bases, with 6 bases between the two germline ends. The CDR3 is 13 amino acids. The germline gives CDR1 ENHRY, CDR2 SYGVKD. Overall study findings and caveats: Very few CDR3 sequences were shared between tissue and blood. Non-neoplastic patients had below-expected tissue-blood divergence, while all gliomas exceeded expectation.

Amplification of TCR alpha and beta CDR3 regions from RNA used iRepertoire nested multiplex PCR. For one-step reverse transcription and amplification, 100-400 ng of tissue mRNA or PBMC total RNA was used. From the multiplex PCR reads, TCRdb called clonotypes with MiXCR, one entry per CDR3 protein. The table includes fewer than 200,000 distinct CDR3 sequences, around 40% detected once. The chain is built from TRBV10-3 and TRBJ2-3; D gene unclear. The sequence was collected from a human donor with low-grade glioma or glioblastoma, undergoing nonglioma brain surgery, or in good health (not recorded which). Sequencing was carried out using glioma tissue, nonneoplastic brain tissue, or PBMCs (not recorded which). CDR3 DNA sequence: TGTGCCATCAGTGAGTCTGTCAAAGATACGCAGTATTTT. It encodes CAISESVKDTQYF.